A single sample is the source of the 14 T cell receptor beta chains below, sequenced in a study of a mutant IDH1 vaccine in newly diagnosed glioma. Measured with immunoSEQ multiplex PCR; TCRdb has only the in-frame clones, and not every one. The sample consists of around 120,000 clones, around four fifths of them appearing once. As to time point: week 11, during vaccination. In every dose of vaccine, 300 ug of mutant IDH1 20-mer peptide was given alongside topical imiquimod. No antigen has been identified for these receptors. Sequencing was performed on PBMCs, taken from a glioma patient whose treatment included an IDH1 peptide vaccine. These receptors all stem from a man aged 35-49 years with glioma.

This chain links TRBV4-1 with TRBJ2-7, with D hard to call. CDR3 length: 13 residues. V lost 3 bases, J lost 4 bases, and 10 bases lay in between. Germline values: CDR1 MGHRA, CDR2 YSYEKL. In DNA, the CDR3 is TGCGCCAGCAGCCATGCTCTGGGGTACGAGCAGTACTTC. This sequence encodes CASSHALGYEQYF.

The rearrangement joins TRBV7-8 to TRBJ1-4; no definite D call. This CDR3 region has 13 residues. The ends were cut back, 7 bases at V and 0 bases at J, with 6 bases in the middle. The germline V gene has CDR1 SGHVS and CDR2 FQNEAQ. Here the CDR3 DNA reads TGTGCCAGCAAGACCCCAACTAATGAAAAACTGTTTTTT. As protein: CASKTPTNEKLFF. Variable domain in full (rest from reference TRBV7-8 and TRBJ1-4): GAGVSQSPRYKVAKRGQDVALRCDPISGHVSLFWYQQALGQGPEFLTYFQNEAQLDKSGLPSDRFFAERPEGSVSTLKIQRTQQEDSAVYLCASKTPTNEKLFFGSGTQLSVL.

V usage is TRBV7-2 and J usage is TRBJ2-1, with 9 bases aligning to TRBD1. The ends lost 4 bases at V and 1 base at J; junction bases unmatched: 5. This CDR3 has 16 residues. Germline lookup yields CDR1 SGHTA and CDR2 FQGNSA. The CDR3: CASSSDRGVSYNEQFF. The CDR3 coding sequence is TGTGCCAGCAGCTCGGACAGGGGAGTGTCCTACAATGAGCAGTTCTTC.

The chain employs TRBV7-2 and TRBJ2-5, with D unresolved. CDR3 length: 13 residues. The ends were cut back, 5 bases at V and 0 bases at J, with 7 bases in the middle. Germline V lookup: CDR1 SGHTA, CDR2 FQGNSA. The CDR3 protein is CASSRLYQETQYF. The CDR3 bases are TGTGCCAGCAGCAGGTTGTACCAAGAGACCCAGTACTTC.

The chain carries TRBV15 and TRBJ1-4; 7 bases are a match to TRBD1. After removal of 2 bases from V and 4 bases from J, the junction contained 4 bases not matched to a gene. The CDR3 loop spans 15 amino acids. Per germline, CDR1 LNHNV and CDR2 YYDKDF (reference sequence). CDR3 amino acids: CATSRTTGFNEKLFF. The CDR3 region has the DNA TGTGCCACCAGCAGAACGACAGGGTTTAATGAAAAACTGTTTTTT.

The V gene is TRBV9, the J gene TRBJ2-7, with a weak D call TRBD1 (5 bases). This CDR3 comprises 15 residues. Germline loops: CDR1 SGDLS, CDR2 YYNGEE. The ends were cut back, 0 bases at V and 3 bases at J, with 13 bases in the middle. This chain's CDR3 is CASSVGVGVVYEQYF. The CDR3 bases are TGTGCCAGCAGCGTAGGGGTAGGGGTAGTCTACGAGCAGTACTTC.

The V gene is TRBV1, the J gene TRBJ2-7; the D call in the table, TRBD1, was not verified against the DNA. TRBV1 is a pseudogene segment. CDR3 length equals 11 residues. CDR3 bases: TGCACCAGCAGGAAGGGGATCGAGCAGTACTTC. Residues: CTSRKGIEQYF.

V usage is TRBV14 and J usage is TRBJ2-1, with TRBD2 matching over 9 bases. CDR3 size: 14 residues. The V gene end was trimmed by 6 bases and the J gene end by 9 bases; junction bases not matched to a gene: 9. The germline gives CDR1 SGHDN, CDR2 FVKESK. The CDR3 DNA sequence: TGTGCCAGCAGGGCGGGAGGGCCCTCACGTGAGCAGTTCTTC. Translation gives CASRAGGPSREQFF.

This clone was detected only a few times. The chain has TRBV5-1 and TRBJ2-5, with D unclear. The CDR3 extends over 11 amino acids. Per germline, CDR1 SGHRS and CDR2 YFSETQ. V shed 2 bases and J shed 3 bases, with 2 bases lying between them. In DNA, the CDR3 is TGCGCCAGCAGCTTCAAAGAGACCCAGTACTTC. The encoded protein is CASSFKETQYF.

The chain is built from TRBV6-1 and TRBJ2-3; no clear D gene. The V and J ends lost 3 bases and 5 bases respectively, with 3 bases between them. Germline V gene lookup returns CDR1 MNHNS and CDR2 SASEGT. The CDR3 loop spans 11 amino acids. CDR3 in amino acids: CASSDVDTQYF. Written as DNA, the CDR3 is TGTGCCAGCAGTGACGTAGATACGCAGTATTTT.

The chain has TRBV30 and TRBJ1-2, with TRBD1 matching over 8 bases. Trimming removed 1 base from V and 8 bases from J; junction bases left unmatched: 0. The CDR3 runs to 11 residues. The germline V gene encodes CDR1 GTSNPN and CDR2 SVGIG (reference sequence). The CDR3 DNA is TGTGCCTGGAGTGACAGGGGGGGCTACACCTTC. Its protein is CAWSDRGGYTF.

The rearrangement joins TRBV5-8 to TRBJ2-7; 7 bases align to TRBD1. Unmatched junction bases numbered 6, after V lost 7 bases and J lost 2 bases. The CDR3 is made up of 13 amino acids. Germline CDR1 SGHTS, CDR2 YDEGEE. The CDR3 region has the DNA TGTGCCAGCTCGACAGGGTCCCCCTACGAGCAGTACTTC. This encodes CASSTGSPYEQYF.

V is TRBV6-1 and J is TRBJ1-2; weak D call: TRBD1 (6 bases). The length of the CDR3 is 15 residues. Trimming stripped 2 bases from V and 2 bases from J, with 12 bases between. Germline CDR1 MNHNS, CDR2 SASEGT. CDR3 coding DNA: TGTGCCAGCAGTGAAAGCTGGGGGGCCAACTATGGCTACACCTTC. This translates into CASSESWGANYGYTF.

The chain carries TRBV28 and TRBJ1-5; D is undetermined. CDR1 and CDR2 (germline): MDHEN, SYDVKM. V was cut by 7 bases and J by 0 bases, with 10 bases left in between. The CDR3 length is 14 residues. In DNA form, the CDR3 reads TGTGCCAGCAATGGGGTTTATAGCAATCAGCCCCAGCATTTT. Translated, it gives CASNGVYSNQPQHF.